Listed below are T cell receptor beta chains from one sample, sequenced in a study of esophageal squamous cell carcinoma under preoperative chemotherapy. TCRdb fed the PCR reads into MiXCR, producing one record per CDR3 protein. Counted here are roughly 15,000 distinct CDR3 sequences, more than 50% occurring once; the ten biggest clones make up about 53%. Collection took place from a patient given preoperative chemotherapy. All receptors come from a human donor with esophageal squamous cell carcinoma. The donor label of this sample is uncertain. CDR3s include the opening cysteine and the closing phenylalanine or tryptophan. A D gene is named only where the DNA matches it firmly. Some rows mark clone size as missing; the rest say once, few, many or name a class of expanded clone.

clone size	J gene	V gene	D gene	CDR3 DNA	CDR3 protein
medium-sized	TRBJ2-3	TRBV7-2	NA	TGTGCCAGCAGCTTAGGGGCGGGGACAGATACGCAGTATTTT	CASSLGAGTDTQYF
few	TRBJ2-7	TRBV4-3	NA	TGCGCCAGCAGCCAAGGGACACCTGTCTCCTACGAGCAGTACTTC	CASSQGTPVSYEQYF
NA	TRBJ2-1	TRBV27	NA	TGTGCCAGCAGTTTATGGTCTAGCGCAAACAATAAGCAGTTCTTC	CASSLWSSANNKQFF
NA	TRBJ2-7	TRBV7-2	TRBD1	TGTGCCAGCAGCTTAATGGGACAGGGCTACGAGCAGTACTTC	CASSLMGQGYEQYF
NA	TRBJ2-7	TRBV6-5	NA	TGTGCCAGCAGTATACTAAATTGGGGCTACGAGCAGTACTTC	CASSILNWGYEQYF
NA	TRBJ1-1	TRBV6-1	TRBD1	TGTGCCAGCAGTGAAGGGACAGGGACGGGCACTGAAGCTTTCTTT	CASSEGTGTGTEAFF
NA	TRBJ2-3	TRBV12-3/TRBV12-4	TRBD1	TGTGGCATCAGGGGGCGGCGACCGGAAGATACGCAGTATTTT	CGIRGRRPEDTQYF
NA	TRBJ2-1	TRBV6-1	NA	TGTGCCAGCCGGGCAGCGATAGGAGTTGAGCAGTTCTTC	CASRAAIGVEQFF
NA	TRBJ2-1	TRBV11-2	TRBD2	TGTGCCAGCAGCTTAGTCCTTCTAGCGGGAGGGGGGAATGAGCAGTTCTTC	CASSLVLLAGGGNEQFF
NA	TRBJ2-7	TRBV6-1	NA	TGTGCCAGCAGTAATTCACAGGGTGAACGCACCGATGAGCAGTACTTC	CASSNSQGERTDEQYF
many	TRBJ2-7	TRBV11-2	TRBD2	TGTGCCAGCAGTCTCCTACGCGGGAGGACCTCTAGGGAGCAGTACTTC	CASSLLRGRTSREQYF
NA	TRBJ2-1	TRBV6-1	NA	TGTGCCAGCAGTCAGTCTGGACAGGCCTTGGGGAGGAGGTACGAGCAGTTCTTC	CASSQSGQALGRRYEQFF
NA	TRBJ2-3	TRBV6-1	TRBD2	TGTGCCAGCAGTCGCAACCGGGGGGGTGGGGCAGAGACGCAGTATTTT	CASSRNRGGGAETQYF
many	TRBJ2-5	TRBV27	TRBD2	TGTGCCAGCAGTTCAGCGGGAGCCAAAGAGACCCAGTACTTC	CASSSAGAKETQYF
NA	TRBJ2-1	TRBV6-1	NA	TGTGCCGGGGGCATGGGGGGCCAGAGCCCAGAGACGCAGTATTTC	CAGGMGGQSPETQYF
many	TRBJ2-3	TRBV6-7	NA	TGTGCCAGCAGTTACAAGGCCCCCAGCACAGATACGCAGTATTTT	CASSYKAPSTDTQYF
NA	TRBJ2-4	TRBV6-1	NA	TGTGCCAGGGGTGACGGGGGCCGGGGGGAAGGCATTCAGTACTTC	CARGDGGRGEGIQYF
few	TRBJ2-3	TRBV30	TRBD1	TGTGCCTGGGCCACCGGGACAGGGCGAGGAGATACGCAGTATTTT	CAWATGTGRGDTQYF
NA	TRBJ2-3	TRBV6-4	TRBD2	TGTGCGGGCAGTGGGGCGGGAGACCAAGAGACGCAGTATTTT	CAGSGAGDQETQYF
NA	TRBJ2-4	TRBV6-1	NA	TGTCGCGGCGCGGGGCTGTGGGCCACAGATACGCAGTACTTC	CRGAGLWATDTQYF
NA	TRBJ2-1	TRBV6-1	NA	TGTGCCAGCCGGGCTGTGAGCACAATTACGCAGTATTTC	CASRAVSTITQYF
NA	TRBJ2-5	TRBV7-8	NA	TGTGCCAGCAGCTCAAGCCGCTTTGTCTCCTACAATGAGCAGTACTTC	CASSSSRFVSYNEQYF
many	TRBJ2-3	TRBV7-2	NA	TGTGCCAGCAGCTCCCCCCCTCATGATACGCAGTATTTT	CASSSPPHDTQYF
large	TRBJ2-1	TRBV6-5	NA	TGTGCCACCAGGACCGGGGGCCAGAATGAGCAGTTCTTC	CATRTGGQNEQFF
NA	TRBJ2-1	TRBV6-1	NA	TGTGCCAGCACCCCGTATGGCAGGCCTAATGAGCAGTTCTTC	CASTPYGRPNEQFF
NA	TRBJ2-5	TRBV7-2	TRBD2	TGTGCCAGCAGCCCAAATTTAGCGGGTGGGAGGGAGACCCAGTACTTC	CASSPNLAGGRETQYF
many	TRBJ2-3	TRBV7-2	TRBD2	TGTGCCAGCAGCTTACTAGCGGGGGTTATCACAGATACGCAGTATTTT	CASSLLAGVITDTQYF
few	TRBJ2-7	TRBV6-1	TRBD1	TGTGCCAGCTCCCCGGGGACAGGCCATAACTACGAGCAGTACTTC	CASSPGTGHNYEQYF
NA	TRBJ2-7	TRBV6-1	NA	TGTGCCAGCAATCCGGGGCTAGCGGTTTCGGGGGCCAACGTGCAGTACTTC	CASNPGLAVSGANVQYF
NA	TRBJ2-5	TRBV27	NA	TGTGCCAGCAGCTTGACATTACAAGAGACCCAGTACTTC	CASSLTLQETQYF
NA	TRBJ2-1	TRBV6-1	NA	TGTGCCAGCAGTGGGAGAGAGGGGGGGCCGGCGCCCTACAAGGAGCAGTTCTTT	CASSGREGGPAPYKEQFF
NA	TRBJ2-7	TRBV7-2	TRBD1	TGTGCCAGCAGCTCTCCCGGGACAGGGTCAGGCGAGCAGTACTTC	CASSSPGTGSGEQYF
once	TRBJ2-1	TRBV7-2	TRBD2	TGTGCCAGCAGCTTAGCGGGAGGGTTTAATGAGCAGTTCTTC	CASSLAGGFNEQFF
many	TRBJ2-7	TRBV7-2	NA	TGTGCCAGCAGCTTAGGGGTCCAAGAATACTACGAGCAGTACTTC	CASSLGVQEYYEQYF
NA	TRBJ2-5	TRBV11-3	NA	TGTGCCAGCAGCTTAGTTGGGGAAGAGACCCAGTACTTC	CASSLVGEETQYF
NA	TRBJ2-2	TRBV6-1	NA	TGTGCCAGCAGAACCGGACCTGGGAGCACCGGGGCGCTGTTTTTT	CASRTGPGSTGALFF
NA	TRBJ2-1	TRBV6-1	TRBD2	TGTGCCAGCAGTGGGTCGTCGGGACTAGCGGGAAGTAATGAGCAGTTCTTC	CASSGSSGLAGSNEQFF
NA	TRBJ2-5	TRBV6-1	NA	TGTGCCAGCGGGGGGATCGGGGGGCATGACCCAGAGACCCAGTACTTT	CASGGIGGHDPETQYF
once	TRBJ1-1	TRBV6-5	NA	TGTGCCAGCAGTTACGGGGGGAACACTGACGCTTTCTTT	CASSYGGNTDAFF
NA	TRBJ2-3	TRBV6-1	TRBD1	TGTGCCAGCGCGTGCCCAGGGGGCGGGGACCAAGATACGCAGTATTTC	CASACPGGGDQDTQYF
NA	TRBJ2-2	TRBV6-5	NA	TGTGCCAGCAGTTACGCGGGGAGGGGGTATGTCCCCGGGGAGCTGTTTTTT	CASSYAGRGYVPGELFF
NA	TRBJ2-5	TRBV6-8	TRBD2	TGTGCCAGGGGTCCCGGGGGGGGGGACCCAGAGACCCAGTATTTC	CARGPGGGDPETQYF
medium-sized	TRBJ2-6	TRBV12-3/TRBV12-4	NA	TGTGCCAGCAGGACGGGTCTCTCTAACTCTGGGGCCAACGTCCTGACTTTC	CASRTGLSNSGANVLTF
NA	TRBJ2-3	TRBV6-1	TRBD2	TGTGCCAGCAGTGGCAACGGGGGGGGCGGCGCAGAGACGCAGTATTTT	CASSGNGGGGAETQYF
once	TRBJ2-1	TRBV6-8	TRBD2	TGTGCCAGCACAGGGGCGGGGGGGGCCTACGTCCAGACCTTC	CASTGAGGAYVQTF
NA	TRBJ1-4	TRBV6-1	NA	TGTGCCAGCAGTGACTATACCGAGAATGAAAAACTGTATTTT	CASSDYTENEKLYF
few	TRBJ2-5	TRBV6-1	TRBD1	TGTGCCAGCAGTCCCCCGCGGCAGGGGGCTCGGGAGACCCAGTACTTC	CASSPPRQGARETQYF
NA	TRBJ2-3	TRBV6-5	NA	TGTGCCAGGGGTTACCAGGCGATGAGCACAGATACGCAGTATTTT	CARGYQAMSTDTQYF
NA	TRBJ2-1	TRBV6-1	TRBD2	TGTGCCAGCAGTGAGGGACTAGCGGACTACAATGAGCAGTTCTTC	CASSEGLADYNEQFF
NA	TRBJ2-3	TRBV6-1	TRBD1	TGTGCCAGCAGTGAACATCTCCCACTTGTTCGGCGGACAGGGGAGCAGTATTTT	CASSEHLPLVRRTGEQYF
NA	TRBJ2-5	TRBV7-2	TRBD2	TGTGCCAGCAGCTTAGGGACTAGCGGAGGGGCTAAGGATGAGACGCAGTACTTC	CASSLGTSGGAKDETQYF